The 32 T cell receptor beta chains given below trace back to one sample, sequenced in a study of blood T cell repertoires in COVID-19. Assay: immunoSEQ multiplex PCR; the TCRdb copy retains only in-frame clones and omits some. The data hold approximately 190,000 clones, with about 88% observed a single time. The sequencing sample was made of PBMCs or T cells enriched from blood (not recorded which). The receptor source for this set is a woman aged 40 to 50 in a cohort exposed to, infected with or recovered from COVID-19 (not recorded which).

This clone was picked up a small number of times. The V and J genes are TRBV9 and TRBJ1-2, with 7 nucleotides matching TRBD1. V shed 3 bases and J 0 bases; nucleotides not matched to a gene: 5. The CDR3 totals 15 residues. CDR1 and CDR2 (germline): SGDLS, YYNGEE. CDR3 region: CASSGGTEANYGYTF. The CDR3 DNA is TGTGCCAGCAGCGGTGGGACAGAAGCTAACTATGGCTACACCTTC.

The chain's CDR3 is CASSSTGSNEQFF. CDR3 nucleotides: TGCGCCAGCAGCTCCACCGGGAGCAATGAGCAGTTCTTC. This chain uses TRBV5-1 with TRBJ2-1, with a weak D call TRBD2 (6 bases). V was pared by 3 bases and J by 6 bases, with 10 bases between. Germline V gene lookup returns CDR1 SGHRS and CDR2 YFSETQ. This CDR3 contains 13 residues.

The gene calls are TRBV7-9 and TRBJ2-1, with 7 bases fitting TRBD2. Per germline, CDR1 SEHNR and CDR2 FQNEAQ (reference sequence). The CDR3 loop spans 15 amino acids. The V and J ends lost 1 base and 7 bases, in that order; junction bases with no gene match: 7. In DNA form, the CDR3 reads TGTGCCAGCAGCTTAGGGAGGGAGGGCCGTAATGAGCAGTTCTTC. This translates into CASSLGREGRNEQFF.

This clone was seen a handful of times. Here the CDR3 reads CASSTGTFAYGYTF. CDR3 sequence (DNA): TGTGCCAGCAGCACAGGGACATTCGCATATGGCTACACCTTC. This chain links TRBV7-2 with TRBJ1-2; D possibly corresponds to TRBD1 (6 bases). This CDR3 has 14 amino acids. V gave up 5 bases and J gave up 5 bases, with 15 bases separating them. CDR1 SGHTA and CDR2 FQGNSA come from the germline V gene. The full variable domain, in which reference TRBV7-2 and TRBJ1-2 provide the parts outside the CDR3, is GAGVSQSPSNKVTEKGKDVELRCDPISGHTALYWYRQSLGQGLEFLIYFQGNSAPDKSGLPSDRFSAERTGGSVSTLTIQRTQQEDSAVYLCASSTGTFAYGYTFGSGTRLTVV.

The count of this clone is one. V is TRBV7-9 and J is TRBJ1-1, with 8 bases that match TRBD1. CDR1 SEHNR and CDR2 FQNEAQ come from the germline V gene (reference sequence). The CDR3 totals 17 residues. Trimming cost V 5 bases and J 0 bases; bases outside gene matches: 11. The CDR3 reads CASSPSGQVWMNTEAFF. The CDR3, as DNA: TGTGCCAGCAGCCCATCGGGACAGGTTTGGATGAACACTGAAGCTTTCTTT.

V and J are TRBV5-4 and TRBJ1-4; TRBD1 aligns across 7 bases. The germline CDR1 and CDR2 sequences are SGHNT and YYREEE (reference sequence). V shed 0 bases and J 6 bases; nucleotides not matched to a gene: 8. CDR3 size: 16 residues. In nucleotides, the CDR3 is TGTGCCAGCAGCTTGGCCGGTGGACAGGAGCATGAAAAACTGTTTTTT. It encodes CASSLAGGQEHEKLFF.

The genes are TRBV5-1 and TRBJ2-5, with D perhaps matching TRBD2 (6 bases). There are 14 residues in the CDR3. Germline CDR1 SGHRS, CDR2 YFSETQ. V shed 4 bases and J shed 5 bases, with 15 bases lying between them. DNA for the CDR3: TGCGCCAGCAGCCCGGGGACTGGGGGGGAGACCCAGTACTTC. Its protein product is CASSPGTGGETQYF.

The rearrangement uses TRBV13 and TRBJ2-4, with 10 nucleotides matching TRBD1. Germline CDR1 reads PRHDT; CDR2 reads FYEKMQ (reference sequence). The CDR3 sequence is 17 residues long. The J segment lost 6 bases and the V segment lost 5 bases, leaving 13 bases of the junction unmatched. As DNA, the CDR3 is TGTGCCAGCAGCACGGCCGGGACAGGGGACCCGATAAACATTCAGTACTTC. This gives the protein CASSTAGTGDPINIQYF.

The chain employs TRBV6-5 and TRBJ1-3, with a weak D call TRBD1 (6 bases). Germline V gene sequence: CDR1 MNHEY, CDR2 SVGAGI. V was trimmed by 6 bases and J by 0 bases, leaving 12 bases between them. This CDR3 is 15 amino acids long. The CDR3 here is CASRSRDNSGNTIYF. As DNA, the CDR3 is TGTGCCAGCAGATCCCGGGACAACTCTGGAAACACCATATATTTT.

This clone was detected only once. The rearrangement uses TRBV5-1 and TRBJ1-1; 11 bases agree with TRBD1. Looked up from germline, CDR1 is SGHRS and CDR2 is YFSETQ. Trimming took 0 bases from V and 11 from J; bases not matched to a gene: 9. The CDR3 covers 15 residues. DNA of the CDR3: TGCGCCAGCAGCTTGGCTCTTGGGACAGGGGGAAGCGCTTTCTTT. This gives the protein CASSLALGTGGSAFF.

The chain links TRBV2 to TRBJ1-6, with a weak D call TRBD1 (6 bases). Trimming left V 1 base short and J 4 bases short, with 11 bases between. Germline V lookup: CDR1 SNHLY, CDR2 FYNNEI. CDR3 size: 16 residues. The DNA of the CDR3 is TGTGCCAGCAGTGAAGGGTCAGGGGTTTATAATTCACCCCTCCACTTT. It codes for CASSEGSGVYNSPLHF.

The CDR3 DNA follows: TGTGCCAGCAGCTCGGGACAGCTCACCAGAGGGGCCCCTTATGGCTACACCTTC. Amino acids: CASSSGQLTRGAPYGYTF. This sequence joins TRBV7-8 and TRBJ1-2, with 7 bases aligning to TRBD1. The CDR3 runs to 18 residues. J gave up 5 bases and V 4 bases, and 19 bases lay outside the gene matches. From germline, CDR1 is SGHVS and CDR2 FQNEAQ.

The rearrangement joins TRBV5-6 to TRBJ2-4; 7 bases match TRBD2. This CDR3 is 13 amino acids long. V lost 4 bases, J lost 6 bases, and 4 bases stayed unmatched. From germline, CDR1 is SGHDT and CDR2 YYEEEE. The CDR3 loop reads CASSGGVTNIQYF. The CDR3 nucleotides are TGTGCCAGCAGCGGGGGGGTCACAAACATTCAGTACTTC.

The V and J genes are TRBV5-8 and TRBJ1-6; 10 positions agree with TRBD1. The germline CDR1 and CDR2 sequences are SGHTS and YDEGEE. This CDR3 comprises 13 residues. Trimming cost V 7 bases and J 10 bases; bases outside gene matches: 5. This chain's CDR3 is CASGGTGVSPLHF. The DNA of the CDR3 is TGTGCCAGCGGGGGGACAGGGGTCTCACCCCTCCACTTT. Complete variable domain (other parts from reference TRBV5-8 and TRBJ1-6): EAGVTQSPTHLIKTRGQQATLRCSPISGHTSVYWYQQALGLGLQFLLWYDEGEERNRGNFPPRFSGRQFPNYSSELNVNALELEDSALYLCASGGTGVSPLHFGNGTRLTVT.

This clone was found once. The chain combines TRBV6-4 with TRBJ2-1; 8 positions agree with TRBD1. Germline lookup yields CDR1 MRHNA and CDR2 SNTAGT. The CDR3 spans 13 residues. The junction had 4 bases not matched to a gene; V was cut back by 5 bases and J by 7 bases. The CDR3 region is CASSLTGVNEQFF. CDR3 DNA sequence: TGTGCCAGCAGTCTGACAGGGGTTAATGAGCAGTTCTTC.

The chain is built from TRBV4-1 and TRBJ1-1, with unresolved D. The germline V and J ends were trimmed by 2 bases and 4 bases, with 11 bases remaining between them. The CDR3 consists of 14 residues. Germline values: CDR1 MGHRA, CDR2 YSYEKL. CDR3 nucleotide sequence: TGCGCCAGCAGCCAATTTACGGGAGGCACTGAAGCTTTCTTT. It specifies CASSQFTGGTEAFF.

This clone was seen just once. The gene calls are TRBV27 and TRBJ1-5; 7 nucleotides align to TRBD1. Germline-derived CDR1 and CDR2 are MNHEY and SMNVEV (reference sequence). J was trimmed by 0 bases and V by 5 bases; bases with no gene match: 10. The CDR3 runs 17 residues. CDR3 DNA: TGTGCCAGCAGTACGATAGGACAGGCGCATAGCAATCAGCCCCAGCATTTT. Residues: CASSTIGQAHSNQPQHF.

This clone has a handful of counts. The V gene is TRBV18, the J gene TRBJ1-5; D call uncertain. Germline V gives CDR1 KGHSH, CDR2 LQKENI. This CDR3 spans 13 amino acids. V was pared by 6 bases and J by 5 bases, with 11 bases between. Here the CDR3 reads CASSLEIDQPQHF. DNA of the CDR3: TGTGCCAGCTCGCTGGAGATTGATCAGCCCCAGCATTTT.

This chain's CDR3 is CASTPVGTNEKLFF. CDR3 nucleotides: TGTGCCAGTACCCCAGTTGGTACTAATGAAAAACTGTTTTTT. The chain recombines TRBV19 with TRBJ1-4; D uncertain. V lost 7 bases, J lost 2 bases, and 11 bases lay in between. CDR1 and CDR2 from the germline V gene are LNHDA and SQIVND (reference sequence). The CDR3 loop spans 14 amino acids. The entire variable domain, with the rest obtained from reference TRBV19 and TRBJ1-4, is as follows: DGGITQSPKYLFRKEGQNVTLSCEQNLNHDAMYWYRQDPGQGLRLIYYSQIVNDFQKGDIAEGYSVSREKKESFPLTVTSAQKNPTAFYLCASTPVGTNEKLFFGSGTQLSVL.

CDR3 DNA sequence: TGTGCTCTCCTACAGCCAGAAGGCAATGAGCAGTTCTTC. Amino acid sequence: CALLQPEGNEQFF. V usage is TRBV2 and J usage is TRBJ2-1; D not resolved. Germline V gene data show CDR1 as SNHLY and CDR2 as FYNNEI. The length of the CDR3 is 13 residues.

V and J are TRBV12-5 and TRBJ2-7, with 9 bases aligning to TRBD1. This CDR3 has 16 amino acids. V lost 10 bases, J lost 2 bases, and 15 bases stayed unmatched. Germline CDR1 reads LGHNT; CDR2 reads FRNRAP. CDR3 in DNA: TGTGCTACTCCGGGACAGGGAATGCCCGAAACCTACGAGCAGTACTTC. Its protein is CATPGQGMPETYEQYF.

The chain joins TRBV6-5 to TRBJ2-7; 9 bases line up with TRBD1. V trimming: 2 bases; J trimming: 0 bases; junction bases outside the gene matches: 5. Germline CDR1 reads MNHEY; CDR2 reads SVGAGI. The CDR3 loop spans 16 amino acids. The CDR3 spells CASSYNPGQGSYEQYF. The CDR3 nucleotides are TGTGCCAGCAGTTACAATCCGGGACAGGGCTCCTACGAGCAGTACTTC.

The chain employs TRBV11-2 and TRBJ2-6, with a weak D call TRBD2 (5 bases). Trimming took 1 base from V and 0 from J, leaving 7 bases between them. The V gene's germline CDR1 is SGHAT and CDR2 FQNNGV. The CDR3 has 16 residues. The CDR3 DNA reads TGTGCCAGCAGCTTAGCTGGGAGCTCTGGGGCCAACGTCCTGACTTTC. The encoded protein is CASSLAGSSGANVLTF.

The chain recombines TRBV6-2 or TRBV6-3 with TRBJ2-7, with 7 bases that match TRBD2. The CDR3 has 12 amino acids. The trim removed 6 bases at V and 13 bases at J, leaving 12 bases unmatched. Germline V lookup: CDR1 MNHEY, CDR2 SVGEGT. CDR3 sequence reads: CASSQTSVQEYF. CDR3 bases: TGTGCCAGCAGCCAAACTAGCGTCCAGGAATACTTC.

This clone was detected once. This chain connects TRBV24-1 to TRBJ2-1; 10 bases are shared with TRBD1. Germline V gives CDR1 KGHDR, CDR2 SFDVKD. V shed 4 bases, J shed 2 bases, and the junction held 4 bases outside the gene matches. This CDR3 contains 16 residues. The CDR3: CATSETGTGAYNEQFF. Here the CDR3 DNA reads TGTGCCACCAGTGAAACCGGGACAGGGGCCTACAATGAGCAGTTCTTC.

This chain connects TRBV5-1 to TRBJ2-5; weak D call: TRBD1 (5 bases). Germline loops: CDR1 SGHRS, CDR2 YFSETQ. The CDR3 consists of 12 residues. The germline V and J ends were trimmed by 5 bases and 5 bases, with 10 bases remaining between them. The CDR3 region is CASRGVEETQYF. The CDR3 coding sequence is TGCGCCAGCAGAGGGGTGGAGGAGACCCAGTACTTC. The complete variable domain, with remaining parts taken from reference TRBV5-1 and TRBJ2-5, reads KAGVTQTPRYLIKTRGQQVTLSCSPISGHRSVSWYQQTPGQGLQFLFEYFSETQRNKGNFPGRFSGRQFSNSRSEMNVSTLELGDSALYLCASRGVEETQYFGPGTRLLVL.

The CDR3 DNA sequence: TGCGCCAGCAGCAAGGGACAAACTAGCTCCTACAATGAGCAGTTCTTC. Residues: CASSKGQTSSYNEQFF. The chain uses TRBV5-1 and TRBJ2-1, with D tentatively TRBD1 (6 bases). Trimming shortened V by 4 bases and J by 0 bases, and 14 bases separated the two germline ends. The CDR3 is 16 amino acids. Germline lookup yields CDR1 SGHRS and CDR2 YFSETQ. Looking up the rest from reference TRBV5-1 and TRBJ2-1 gives the full variable domain: KAGVTQTPRYLIKTRGQQVTLSCSPISGHRSVSWYQQTPGQGLQFLFEYFSETQRNKGNFPGRFSGRQFSNSRSEMNVSTLELGDSALYLCASSKGQTSSYNEQFFGPGTRLTVL.

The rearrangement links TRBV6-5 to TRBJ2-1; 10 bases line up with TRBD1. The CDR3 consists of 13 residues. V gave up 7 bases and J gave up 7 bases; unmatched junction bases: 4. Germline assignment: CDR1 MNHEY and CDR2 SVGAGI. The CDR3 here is CASMGQGLNEQFF. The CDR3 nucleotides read TGTGCCAGCATGGGACAGGGGCTGAATGAGCAGTTCTTC.

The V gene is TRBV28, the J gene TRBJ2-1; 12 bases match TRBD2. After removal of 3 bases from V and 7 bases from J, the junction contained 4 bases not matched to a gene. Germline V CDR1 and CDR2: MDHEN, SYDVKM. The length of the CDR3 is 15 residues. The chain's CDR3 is CASSLFLAGGNEQFF. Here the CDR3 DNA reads TGTGCCAGCAGTTTGTTTCTAGCGGGGGGGAATGAGCAGTTCTTC.

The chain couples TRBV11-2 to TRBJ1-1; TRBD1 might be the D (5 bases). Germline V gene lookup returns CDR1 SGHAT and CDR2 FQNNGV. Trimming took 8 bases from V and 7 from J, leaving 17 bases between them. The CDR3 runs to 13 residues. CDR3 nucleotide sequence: TGTGCCAGCCTCGTGTGGGGGGGGGTTGAAGCTTTCTTT. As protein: CASLVWGGVEAFF.

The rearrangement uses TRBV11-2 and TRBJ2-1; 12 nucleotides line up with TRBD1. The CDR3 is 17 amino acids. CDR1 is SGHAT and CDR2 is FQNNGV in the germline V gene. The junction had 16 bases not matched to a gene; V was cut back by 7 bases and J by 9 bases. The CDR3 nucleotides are TGTGCCAGCACCCTTTTTTACCGGGACAGGGGGCTAGGTGAGCAGTTCTTC. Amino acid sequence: CASTLFYRDRGLGEQFF.

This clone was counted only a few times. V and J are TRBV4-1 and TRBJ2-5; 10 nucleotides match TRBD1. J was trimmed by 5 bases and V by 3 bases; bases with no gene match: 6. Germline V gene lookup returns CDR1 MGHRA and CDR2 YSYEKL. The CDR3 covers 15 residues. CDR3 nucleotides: TGCGCCAGCAGCCATATACGGACAGGGGGGGAGACCCAGTACTTC. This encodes CASSHIRTGGETQYF.